A selection of T cell receptor beta chains follows, all from one sample in a study of molecular identifiers for immune sequencing clone quantification. TCRdb called the PCR reads again in MiXCR, with one record for every CDR3 protein. Counted here are 40,000 to 65,000 distinct CDR3 sequences, around 33% occurring once; the ten biggest clones make up roughly 3.8%. The sequenced sample was naive CD8+ T cells from blood, with Jurkat cell RNA spiked in. The receptors come from a human donor in good health. Some libraries in this study had Jurkat cell RNA spiked in. Each CDR3 is given with its conserved first and last residue. The D gene is left open where the match is weak. Size is omitted from some rows. Given values are once, few, many or a class for expanded clones.

DNA: TGTGCCAGCAGTTACCTCGGGGGAGTCAATCAGCCCCAGCATTTT; CDR3: CASSYLGGVNQPQHF; J: TRBJ1-5; size: many; D: -; V: TRBV6-2/TRBV6-3
DNA: TGTGCCAGCAGTTATCCTGTAGCGGGGAGCTCCTACAATGAGCAGTTCTTC; CDR3: CASSYPVAGSSYNEQFF; J: TRBJ2-1; size: few; D: TRBD2; V: TRBV6-5
DNA: TGCAGTGCCTGGACAGGGGGTAGCGAAGGCCCTGAAGCTTTCTTT; CDR3: CSAWTGGSEGPEAFF; J: TRBJ1-1; size: -; D: TRBD1; V: TRBV20-1
DNA: TGCAGTGCTAGAGGTACGGTGGGAGGCGGCGGGATGAACACTGAAGCTTTCTTT; CDR3: CSARGTVGGGGMNTEAFF; J: TRBJ1-1; size: -; D: -; V: TRBV20-1
DNA: TGTGCCAGCAGTTTCGGCGGGACCTCCTACGAGCAGTACTTC; CDR3: CASSFGGTSYEQYF; J: TRBJ2-7; size: once; D: -; V: TRBV12-3/TRBV12-4
DNA: TGTGCCAGCAGCGGCTCGCGCACAGATACGCAGTATTTT; CDR3: CASSGSRTDTQYF; J: TRBJ2-3; size: many; D: -; V: TRBV9
DNA: TGCAGCGTTGAAGGGCGGACAGGGAGCTCCTACAATGAGCAGTTCTTC; CDR3: CSVEGRTGSSYNEQFF; J: TRBJ2-1; size: -; D: TRBD1; V: TRBV29-1
DNA: TGTGCCAGCAGTTTACCCACGACAGGGAACGGGGAGCTGTTTTTT; CDR3: CASSLPTTGNGELFF; J: TRBJ2-2; size: few; D: TRBD1; V: TRBV27
DNA: TGTGCCAGCAGCTTAATCACTAGCGGAGACCAAGAGACCCAGTACTTC; CDR3: CASSLITSGDQETQYF; J: TRBJ2-5; size: few; D: TRBD2; V: TRBV7-9
DNA: TGTGCCATCAGTGGGTCCCCGACTAGGGGGTCGGAGACCCAGTACTTC; CDR3: CAISGSPTRGSETQYF; J: TRBJ2-5; size: few; D: -; V: TRBV10-3
DNA: TGTGCCAGCAGCTTGTATGGAAATCAGCCCCAGCATTTT; CDR3: CASSLYGNQPQHF; J: TRBJ1-5; size: medium-sized; D: -; V: TRBV9
DNA: TGTGCCAGCAGCTTAGATGGCGACCAGTTCTACGAGCAGTACTTC; CDR3: CASSLDGDQFYEQYF; J: TRBJ2-7; size: -; D: -; V: TRBV11-2
DNA: TGTGCCAGCAGCTTGAGGGGGCAGGCGAACTACGAGCAGTACTTC; CDR3: CASSLRGQANYEQYF; J: TRBJ2-7; size: many; D: TRBD1; V: TRBV5-5
DNA: TGTGCCAGCCATGGGGACAGCACAGATACGCAGTATTTT; CDR3: CASHGDSTDTQYF; J: TRBJ2-3; size: many; D: -; V: TRBV2
DNA: TGTGCCGCCCGGGGCCCCGGGCCTTACAATGAGCAGTTCTTC; CDR3: CAARGPGPYNEQFF; J: TRBJ2-1; size: -; D: -; V: TRBV2